This T cell receptor beta chain is from a study of blood T cell repertoires in COVID-19. Study-level information: T cells, B-cell-depleted T cells, or PBMCs provided the cDNA or gDNA that served as material.

Seattle participants joined during active infection and were tracked over time. Authors' analysis steps: The authors estimated nucleated cell counts from reference gene primer amplification. The assay was immunoSEQ multiplex PCR, and TCRdb's table has in-frame clones only and misses some. The V and J calls and the clone size are those of that table, but D and trimming were determined from the DNA. The data show almost 200,000 clones, roughly 77% seen once. This clone was picked up a small number of times. Trimming shortened V by 8 bases and J by 0 bases, and 11 bases separated the two germline ends. From germline, CDR1 is SNHLY and CDR2 FYNNEI. The CDR3 is made up of 13 amino acids.

This TCR was sampled from a woman aged 40 to 50 with COVID-19, enrolled during active disease. Sequencing was performed on peripheral blood. V usage is TRBV2 and J usage is TRBJ2-7; possible D gene TRBD2, 5 bases. The CDR3, as DNA: TGTGCCAGCCGATCCGGGAACTCCTACGAGCAGTACTTC. Translated: CASRSGNSYEQYF.